A single sample gave rise to the 23 T cell receptor beta chains below, sequenced in a study of Ad26.COV2.S vaccination and SARS-CoV-2 variants. Clones were read by immunoSEQ multiplex PCR, and TCRdb kept only the in-frame ones, dropping some. This repertoire shows 400,000 to 450,000 clones, 90% found once; its top ten account for over 9%. The treatment is: roughly 19 received Ad26.COV2.S at low or high dose, single or two shots; 5 received placebo; per-sample allocation not given. Sample collection was performed on day 63 after the first vaccine or placebo injection. Here the sequenced sample was peripheral blood, taken in a trial of Ad26.COV2.S vaccine versus placebo. The receptors derive from a person between 18 and 59 years old who received the Ad26.COV2.S COVID-19 vaccine or a placebo.

V gene TRBV3-1 (or the pseudogene TRBV3-2) combines with J gene TRBJ2-1, with D hard to call. CDR3 length: 17 amino acids. Looked up from germline, CDR1 is LGHDT and CDR2 is YNNKEL (reference sequence). The V end was cut by 4 bases, the J end by 7 bases, with 23 bases between. CDR3: CASSPARRRGARNEQFF. CDR3 bases: TGTGCCAGCAGCCCCGCGCGGCGGAGAGGAGCACGAAATGAGCAGTTCTTC.

CDR3 sequence (DNA): TGTGCCAGCTCACCCCAGAACGGGGATGAGCAGTTCTTC. It specifies CASSPQNGDEQFF. V gene TRBV18 combines with J gene TRBJ2-1; perhaps TRBD2 as D (5 bases). Per the germline V gene, CDR1 is KGHSH and CDR2 is LQKENI. The germline V and J ends were trimmed by 3 bases and 8 bases, with 11 bases remaining between them. The CDR3 loop spans 13 amino acids.

V usage is TRBV6-5 and J usage is TRBJ1-2, with TRBD1 matching 7 bases. The CDR3 is 14 residues long. The ends lost 6 bases at V and 9 bases at J; junction bases unmatched: 13. CDR1 MNHEY and CDR2 SVGAGI come from the germline V gene. CDR3 in DNA: TGTGCCAGCAGCCAAGAGGGGAACAGGGGCCGCTACACCTTC. Translating gives CASSQEGNRGRYTF.

The chain links TRBV5-1 to TRBJ1-4; D remains ambiguous. Trimming cost V 5 bases and J 0 bases, with 14 bases left between them. This CDR3 has 16 residues. The germline CDR1 and CDR2 sequences are SGHRS and YFSETQ. The CDR3 loop is CASSPGEGSTNEKLFF. The DNA of the CDR3 is TGCGCCAGCAGTCCCGGTGAGGGTTCAACTAATGAAAAACTGTTTTTT.

The sample holds one count of this clone. The chain employs TRBV11-2 and TRBJ2-1, with D possibly being TRBD2 (5 bases). This CDR3 spans 15 amino acids. CDR1 and CDR2 from the germline V gene are SGHAT and FQNNGV. V gave up 4 bases and J gave up 7 bases, with 17 bases separating them. CDR3 in amino acids: CASSSPGSLSNEQFF. The CDR3 nucleotides read TGTGCCAGCAGCTCGCCGGGGTCGCTGTCGAATGAGCAGTTCTTC.

The gene calls are TRBV24-1 and TRBJ1-2; D remains unclear. The V end lost 0 bases, the J end lost 8 bases, and 6 bases lay between the germline ends. There are 12 residues in the CDR3. CDR1 is KGHDR, CDR2 SFDVKD, per germline. CDR3 residues: CATSDLGEGYTF. DNA of the CDR3: TGTGCCACCAGTGATTTGGGCGAGGGCTACACCTTC.

The chain combines TRBV7-2 with TRBJ2-1; either TRBD1 or TRBD2 may fit D (5 bases each). The CDR3 totals 15 residues. Germline V gene data show CDR1 as SGHTA and CDR2 as FQGNSA. The ends were cut back, 1 base at V and 9 bases at J, with 16 bases in the middle. The CDR3 coding sequence is TGTGCCAGCAGCTTAGGAGTGTTGGGGGATCGTGAGCAGTTCTTC. The encoded protein is CASSLGVLGDREQFF.

This chain connects TRBV28 to TRBJ1-3; no reliable D call. CDR1 and CDR2 (germline): MDHEN, SYDVKM. This CDR3 spans 14 amino acids. The V end lost 5 bases, the J end lost 8 bases, and 16 bases lay between the germline ends. The CDR3 loop is CASSTGKNWDTIYF. Written as DNA, the CDR3 is TGTGCCAGCAGTACCGGGAAAAATTGGGACACCATATATTTT.

The rearrangement uses TRBV23-1 and TRBJ2-7; D ambiguous. TRBV23-1 is annotated as an ORF whose role is uncertain. The CDR3 runs to 14 residues. V was clipped by 4 bases and J by 2 bases, with 12 bases between them. CDR3 sequence: CASSLFTEAYEQYF. The CDR3 bases are TGCGCCAGCAGTCTGTTCACAGAAGCCTACGAGCAGTACTTC.

This clone is a singleton in its sample. The chain carries TRBV7-3 and TRBJ2-3; no definite D call. The CDR3 length is 14 residues. Trimming shortened V by 2 bases and J by 0 bases, and 6 bases separated the two germline ends. Germline CDR1 reads SGHTA; CDR2 reads FQGTGA. As DNA, the CDR3 is TGTGCCAGCAGCTTAGACGCGAGCACAGATACGCAGTATTTT. Encoded protein: CASSLDASTDTQYF.

CDR3 nucleotides: TGTGCCAGCAGCTCTGCGAGGGACGACAGGGACTATGGCTACACCTTC. Protein: CASSSARDDRDYGYTF. The rearrangement links TRBV5-6 to TRBJ1-2; 7 bases align to TRBD1. This CDR3 is 16 amino acids long. The ends lost 3 bases at V and 3 bases at J; junction bases unmatched: 11. CDR1 is SGHDT, CDR2 YYEEEE, per germline.

The chain is built from TRBV7-8 and TRBJ1-1, with unresolved D. Trimming took off 1 base at V and 5 bases at J, with 8 bases between the two ends. The CDR3 has 13 amino acids. The V gene's germline CDR1 is SGHVS and CDR2 FQNEAQ. The CDR3 reads CASSLGSRTEAFF. Written as DNA, the CDR3 is TGTGCCAGCAGCTTAGGCAGTAGAACTGAAGCTTTCTTT.

V usage is TRBV6-5 and J usage is TRBJ2-7; D is uncertain. The germline gives CDR1 MNHEY, CDR2 SVGAGI. Trimming stripped 1 base from V and 6 bases from J, with 16 bases between. This CDR3 is 15 amino acids long. The CDR3 sequence is CASSYWPVRSGEQYF. For the CDR3, the DNA is TGTGCCAGCAGTTACTGGCCTGTAAGGAGTGGCGAGCAGTACTTC.

V is TRBV7-9 and J is TRBJ2-2; D may correspond to TRBD1 or TRBD2 (5 bases each). Germline V lookup: CDR1 SEHNR, CDR2 FQNEAQ (reference sequence). Trimming stripped 6 bases from V and 4 bases from J, with 18 bases between. This CDR3 is built from 16 residues. The CDR3 spells CASRLPLGTGTGELFF. The DNA of the CDR3 is TGTGCCAGCAGGCTCCCGTTGGGGACGGGCACCGGGGAGCTGTTTTTT. The entire variable domain, with the rest obtained from reference TRBV7-9 and TRBJ2-2, is as follows: DTGVSQNPRHKITKRGQNVTFRCDPISEHNRLYWYRQTLGQGPEFLTYFQNEAQLEKSRLLSDRFSAERPKGSFSTLEIQRTEQGDSAMYLCASRLPLGTGTGELFFGEGSRLTVL.

This chain uses TRBV3-1 (or the pseudogene TRBV3-2) with TRBJ2-5; TRBD1 matches 7 bases. Germline assignment: CDR1 LGHDT and CDR2 YNNKEL (reference sequence). The CDR3 sequence is 14 residues long. Losses at the gene ends were 4 bases for V and 4 bases for J; bases not matched to a gene: 6. The CDR3 DNA reads TGTGCCAGCAGCCCGACAGGGAGAGGAGAGACCCAGTACTTC. Translated, it gives CASSPTGRGETQYF.

This sequence joins TRBV6-6 and TRBJ1-5; 7 positions match TRBD1. CDR1 is MNHNY and CDR2 is SVGAGI in the germline V gene (reference sequence). This CDR3 spans 14 amino acids. V was clipped by 5 bases and J by 2 bases; unmatched bases: 3. The CDR3 DNA reads as TGTGCCAGCAGTCCAGGGGGTGGCAATCAGCCCCAGCATTTT. This translates into CASSPGGGNQPQHF.

Regarding this clone: At the DNA level, this CDR3 is encoded by other sequences in the same sample as well. V is TRBV5-1 and J is TRBJ1-1, with D uncertain. This CDR3 comprises 14 residues. Trimming removed 5 bases from V and 2 bases from J, with 13 bases in between. The V gene's germline CDR1 is SGHRS and CDR2 YFSETQ. The CDR3 DNA is TGCGCCAGCAGTCCATCAACCGAAAACACTGAAGCTTTCTTT. This sequence encodes CASSPSTENTEAFF.

The table lists this clone with a count of one. This chain joins TRBV6-5 and TRBJ2-7; the D gene is possibly TRBD1 (6 bases). CDR3 length: 15 residues. CDR1 and CDR2 from the germline V gene are MNHEY and SVGAGI. V was shortened by 0 bases and J by 6 bases, with 15 bases between the two germline ends. This chain's CDR3 is CASSYSILGAGEQYF. The CDR3 coding sequence is TGTGCCAGCAGTTACTCGATTTTGGGGGCTGGCGAGCAGTACTTC.

This chain uses TRBV7-8 with TRBJ2-7; D is unclear. V was trimmed by 5 bases and J by 4 bases, leaving 12 bases between them. This CDR3 has 13 amino acids. Germline V gene lookup returns CDR1 SGHVS and CDR2 FQNEAQ. CDR3 DNA sequence: TGTGCCAGCAGCCCCTTTGAAGCGTACGAGCAGTACTTC. It codes for CASSPFEAYEQYF. Variable domain in full (rest from reference TRBV7-8 and TRBJ2-7): GAGVSQSPRYKVAKRGQDVALRCDPISGHVSLFWYQQALGQGPEFLTYFQNEAQLDKSGLPSDRFFAERPEGSVSTLKIQRTQQEDSAVYLCASSPFEAYEQYFGPGTRLTVT.

The genes are TRBV5-1 and TRBJ2-1; 13 bases are shared with TRBD2. This CDR3 comprises 16 residues. CDR1 is SGHRS, CDR2 YFSETQ, per germline. After removal of 1 base from V and 7 bases from J, the junction contained 5 bases not matched to a gene. CDR3 amino acids: CASSLSGLAGANEQFF. Written as DNA, the CDR3 is TGCGCCAGCAGCTTGAGCGGACTAGCGGGAGCGAATGAGCAGTTCTTC.

This chain uses TRBV4-2 with TRBJ2-3; D unresolved. Trimming pared 0 bases from V and 0 bases from J, leaving 4 bases between. Germline CDR1 is LGHNA and CDR2 is YNFKEQ. The CDR3 runs to 14 residues. CDR3 residues: CASSQDGSTDTQYF. In DNA, the CDR3 is TGTGCCAGCAGCCAAGATGGGAGCACAGATACGCAGTATTTT.

This clone appeared once. The chain combines TRBV6-5 with TRBJ1-3, with D uncertain. The CDR3 covers 15 residues. The germline CDR1 and CDR2 sequences are MNHEY and SVGAGI. V shed 4 bases and J shed 0 bases, with 10 bases lying between them. The CDR3 sequence: CASSSPSDSGNTIYF. The DNA of the CDR3 is TGTGCCAGCAGTTCGCCCAGTGACTCTGGAAACACCATATATTTT.

The V and J genes are TRBV7-3 and TRBJ2-5, with no clear D. This CDR3 comprises 17 residues. Trimming cost V 5 bases and J 1 base, with 20 bases left between them. Germline assignment: CDR1 SGHTA and CDR2 FQGTGA. CDR3 protein: CASSPGGPGRSQETQYF. The DNA of the CDR3 is TGTGCCAGCAGCCCTGGTGGGCCAGGAAGATCCCAAGAGACCCAGTACTTC.